This is a list of T cell receptor beta chains from one sample in a study of T cells expressing NK-cell markers. TCRdb reprocessed the 5' RACE reads and reports one entry per CDR3 protein, with no DNA. The sample table sets out under 200,000 distinct CDR3 sequences. The specimen was blood T cells: a sorted CD56 or NKG2C T cell subset, CD4+ or CD8+ T cells, or bulk PBMC T cells (not recorded which). These receptors originate from a woman aged 18 to 69 in good health. CDR3s include the opening cysteine and the closing phenylalanine or tryptophan.

v_gene	j_gene	CDR3aa
TRBV20-1	TRBJ2-3	CSAISGGVNTQYF
TRBV12-3/TRBV12-4	TRBJ1-1	CASTEEGGTEAFF
TRBV12-3/TRBV12-4	TRBJ2-3	CASSWLAFTDTQYF
TRBV12-3/TRBV12-4	TRBJ1-5	CASRLPLDRGPSNQPQHF
TRBV20-1	TRBJ2-5	CSASFNPETQYF
TRBV20-1	TRBJ1-2	CSAPRQDAIYGYTF
TRBV3-1	TRBJ2-2	CASSTRQADGELFF
TRBV28	TRBJ2-3	CATMEYLSSTDTQYF
TRBV5-6	TRBJ2-1	CASSLRQINEQFF
TRBV7-9	TRBJ2-7	CASSFTTGTGSGQYF
TRBV6-1	TRBJ1-4	CASSPQTGSNEKLFF
TRBV4-1	TRBJ2-1	CASSRNNEQFF
TRBV5-1	TRBJ2-7	CASTNPQGYEQYF
TRBV4-2	TRBJ2-3	CASSQGTSGSKGTDTQYF
TRBV20-1	TRBJ2-1	CSAGPAGGNNEQFF
TRBV12-3/TRBV12-4	TRBJ2-7	CASKRTSVDEQYF
TRBV25-1	TRBJ2-1	CASSELGTSGYNEQFF
TRBV3-1	TRBJ2-1	CASSHAAGGSYNEQFF
TRBV11-1	TRBJ2-7	CASARAVAYEQYF
TRBV10-3	TRBJ1-1	CAVRQGSVTEAFF
TRBV12-3/TRBV12-4	TRBJ2-2	CASSRPSSRGTGELFF
TRBV5-1	TRBJ1-6	CASSRDSGPNSPLHF